The entry below gives a single TCR beta chain sequence along with its context. This entry belongs to a study of human T cells and chemical hapten exposure. The CDR3 length is 12 residues. V was shortened by 7 bases and J by 1 base, with 8 bases between the two germline ends. CDR1 and CDR2 (germline): SQVTM, ANQGSEA. TCRdb re-derived calls from the RACE reads in MiXCR, one entry per CDR3 protein. The sample consists of tens of thousands of distinct CDR3 sequences, more than 8% of them appearing once. The sample's time point: patch test 2, 6 weeks after DPC sensitization. As to treatment: therapeutic diphenylcyclopropenone sensitization with weekly scalp DPC.

This chain connects TRBV29-1 to TRBJ1-5; unclear D gene. The receptor was isolated from a man between 25 and 39 years old with alopecia areata. Some clones in this sample may be carry-over from other donors' samples. Sequencing used whole blood, obtained in connection with sensitization to the hapten diphenylcyclopropenone (DPC). Here the CDR3 reads CSAKDSNQPQHF. In DNA, the CDR3 is TGCAGCGCAAAGGACAGCAATCAGCCCCAGCATTTT.